The clone carrying this TCR beta chain was counted at least ten times. Its antigen remains unknown. TCRdb re-analysed the multiplex PCR reads in MiXCR, keeping a single row per CDR3 protein. The data contain around 140,000 distinct CDR3 sequences, approximately 20% of them seen just once; the ten biggest clones take up about 2.4%. The lymph nodes were axillary draining lymph nodes from breast cancer patients. The sample is drawn from a study of breast tumors, draining lymph nodes, adjacent tissues. Study-wide points: The lymph node origin of tumor T cells was framed as consistent with a hypothesis, not demonstrated. Findings are consistent with lymph node origin and intratumoral expansion of most tumor T cells.

Sample: axillary lymph node tissue. This sequence was found in a female donor with breast cancer. Some clones in this sample may be carry-over from other donors' samples.

In DNA, the CDR3 is TGTGCCATCAGGGCCGACAACTCTGGAAACACCATATATTTT. This codes for CAIRADNSGNTIYF. The V and J genes are TRBV10-3 and TRBJ1-3; no definite D call. The CDR3 covers 14 residues. Looked up from germline, CDR1 is ENHRY and CDR2 is SYGVKD. V was cut by 6 bases and J by 0 bases, with 9 bases left in between.